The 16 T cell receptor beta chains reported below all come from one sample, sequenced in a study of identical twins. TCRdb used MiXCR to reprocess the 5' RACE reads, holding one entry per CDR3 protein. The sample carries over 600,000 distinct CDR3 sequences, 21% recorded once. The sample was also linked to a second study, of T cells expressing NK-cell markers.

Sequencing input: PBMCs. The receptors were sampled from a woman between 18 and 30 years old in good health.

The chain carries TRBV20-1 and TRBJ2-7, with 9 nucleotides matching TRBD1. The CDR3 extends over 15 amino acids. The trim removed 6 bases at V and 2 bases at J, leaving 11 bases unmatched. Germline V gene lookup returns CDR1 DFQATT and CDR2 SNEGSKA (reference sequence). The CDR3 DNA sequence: TGCAGTGCGGGCGATTCACAGGGGGCAACCTACGAGCAGTACTTC. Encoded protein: CSAGDSQGATYEQYF.

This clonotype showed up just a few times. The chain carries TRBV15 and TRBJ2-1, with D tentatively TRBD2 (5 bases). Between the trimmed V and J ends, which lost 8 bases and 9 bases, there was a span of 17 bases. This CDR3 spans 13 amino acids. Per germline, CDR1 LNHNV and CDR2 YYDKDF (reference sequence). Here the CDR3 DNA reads TGTGCCACCGGGCTGAGGAAGGGAGCTGAGCAGTTCTTC. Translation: CATGLRKGAEQFF.

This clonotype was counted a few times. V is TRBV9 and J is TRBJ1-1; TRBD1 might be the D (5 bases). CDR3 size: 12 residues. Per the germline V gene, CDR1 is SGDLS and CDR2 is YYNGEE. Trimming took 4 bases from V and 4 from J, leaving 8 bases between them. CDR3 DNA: TGTGCCAGCAGCCCCAGGGCCACTGAAGCTTTCTTT. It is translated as CASSPRATEAFF.

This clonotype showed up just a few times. The CDR3 sequence: CASSPTSGGTYEQYF. The CDR3 nucleotides read TGTGCCAGCAGCCCGACTAGCGGGGGCACCTACGAGCAGTACTTC. The chain combines TRBV7-2 with TRBJ2-7; 12 bases agree with TRBD2. Germline CDR1 and CDR2: SGHTA and FQGNSA. The CDR3 extends over 15 amino acids. The junction had 4 bases not matched to a gene; V was cut back by 5 bases and J by 2 bases.

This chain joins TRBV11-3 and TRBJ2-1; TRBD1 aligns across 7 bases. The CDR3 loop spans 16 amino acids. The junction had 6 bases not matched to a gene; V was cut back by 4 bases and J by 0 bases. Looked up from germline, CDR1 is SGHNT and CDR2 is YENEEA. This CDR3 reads CASSSRDRFSYNEQFF. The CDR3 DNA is TGTGCCAGCAGCTCCCGGGACAGATTCTCCTACAATGAGCAGTTCTTC.

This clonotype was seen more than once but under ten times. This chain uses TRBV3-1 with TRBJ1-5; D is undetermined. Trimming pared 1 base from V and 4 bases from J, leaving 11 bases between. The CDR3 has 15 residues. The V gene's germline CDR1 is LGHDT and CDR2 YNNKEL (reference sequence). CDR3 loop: CASSQGGTRNQPQHF. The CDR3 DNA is TGTGCCAGCAGCCAAGGGGGAACGAGGAATCAGCCCCAGCATTTT.

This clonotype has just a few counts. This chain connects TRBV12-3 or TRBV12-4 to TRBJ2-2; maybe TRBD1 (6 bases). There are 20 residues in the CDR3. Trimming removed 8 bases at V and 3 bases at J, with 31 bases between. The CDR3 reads CASYKGWTLTGWPDTGELFF. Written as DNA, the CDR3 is TGTGCCAGCTACAAAGGTTGGACCCTTACAGGGTGGCCCGACACCGGGGAGCTGTTTTTT.

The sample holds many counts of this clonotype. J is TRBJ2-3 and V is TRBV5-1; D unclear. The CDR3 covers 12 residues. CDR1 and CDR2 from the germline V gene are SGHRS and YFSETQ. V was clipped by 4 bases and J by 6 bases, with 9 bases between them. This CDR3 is CASSVYTDTQYF. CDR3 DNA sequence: TGCGCCAGCAGCGTGTACACGGATACGCAGTATTTT.

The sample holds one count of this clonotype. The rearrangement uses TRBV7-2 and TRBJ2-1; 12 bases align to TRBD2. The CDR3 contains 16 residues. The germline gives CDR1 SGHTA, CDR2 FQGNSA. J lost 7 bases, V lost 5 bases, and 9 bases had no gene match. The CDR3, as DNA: TGTGCCAGCAGCCCCCGGACTAGCGGGGCCTCGAATGAGCAGTTCTTC. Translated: CASSPRTSGASNEQFF.

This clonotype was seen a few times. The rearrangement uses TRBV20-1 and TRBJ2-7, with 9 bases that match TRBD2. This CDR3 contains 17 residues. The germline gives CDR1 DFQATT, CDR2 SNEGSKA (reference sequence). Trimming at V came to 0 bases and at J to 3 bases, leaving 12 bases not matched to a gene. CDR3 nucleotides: TGCAGTGCTAGAGATGGGTTGGCTAGCGGGAACCACTACGAGCAGTACTTC. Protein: CSARDGLASGNHYEQYF.

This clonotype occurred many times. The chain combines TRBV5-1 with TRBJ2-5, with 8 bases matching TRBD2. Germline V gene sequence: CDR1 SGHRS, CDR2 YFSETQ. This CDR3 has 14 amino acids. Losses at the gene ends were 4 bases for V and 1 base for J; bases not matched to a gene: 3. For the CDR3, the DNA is TGCGCCAGCAGCGTCCGGGGGGGCCAAGAGACCCAGTACTTC. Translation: CASSVRGGQETQYF.

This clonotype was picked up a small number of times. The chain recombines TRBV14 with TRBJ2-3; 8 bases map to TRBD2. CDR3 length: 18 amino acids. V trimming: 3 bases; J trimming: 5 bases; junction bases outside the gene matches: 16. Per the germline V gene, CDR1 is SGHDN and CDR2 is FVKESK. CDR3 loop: CASSQDSRTSGVRDTQYF. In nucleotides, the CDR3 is TGTGCCAGCAGCCAGGATAGCAGAACTAGCGGAGTCAGAGATACGCAGTATTTT.

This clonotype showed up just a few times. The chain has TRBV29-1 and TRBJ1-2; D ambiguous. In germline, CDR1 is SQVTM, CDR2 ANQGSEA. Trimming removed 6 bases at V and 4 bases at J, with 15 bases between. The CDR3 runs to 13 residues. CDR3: CSVSVEVLYGYTF. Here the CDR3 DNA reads TGCAGCGTATCTGTGGAGGTTCTCTATGGCTACACCTTC. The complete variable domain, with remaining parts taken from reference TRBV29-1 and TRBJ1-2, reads SAVISQKPSRDICQRGTSLTIQCQVDSQVTMMFWYRQQPGQSLTLIATANQGSEATYESGFVIDKFPISRPNLTFSTLTVSNMSPEDSSIYLCSVSVEVLYGYTFGSGTRLTVV.

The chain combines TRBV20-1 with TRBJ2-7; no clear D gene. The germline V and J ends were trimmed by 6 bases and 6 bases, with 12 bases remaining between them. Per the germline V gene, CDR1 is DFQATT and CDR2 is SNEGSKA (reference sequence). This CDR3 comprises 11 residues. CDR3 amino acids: CSAPWDGEQYF. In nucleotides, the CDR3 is TGCAGTGCCCCGTGGGATGGCGAGCAGTACTTC.

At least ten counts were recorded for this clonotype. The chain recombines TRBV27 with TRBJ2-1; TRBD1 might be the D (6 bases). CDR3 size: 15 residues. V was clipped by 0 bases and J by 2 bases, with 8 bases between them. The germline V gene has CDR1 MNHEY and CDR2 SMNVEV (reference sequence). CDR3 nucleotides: TGTGCCAGCAGTTTATCGGACAGTCCCTACAATGAGCAGTTCTTC. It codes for CASSLSDSPYNEQFF.

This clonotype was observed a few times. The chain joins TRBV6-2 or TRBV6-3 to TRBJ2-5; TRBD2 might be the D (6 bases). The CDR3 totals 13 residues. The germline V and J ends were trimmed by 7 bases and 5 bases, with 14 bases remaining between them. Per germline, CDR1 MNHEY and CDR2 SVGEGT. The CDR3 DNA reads TGTGCCAGCACCCTCGGCGGGAAGGAGACCCAGTACTTC. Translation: CASTLGGKETQYF.